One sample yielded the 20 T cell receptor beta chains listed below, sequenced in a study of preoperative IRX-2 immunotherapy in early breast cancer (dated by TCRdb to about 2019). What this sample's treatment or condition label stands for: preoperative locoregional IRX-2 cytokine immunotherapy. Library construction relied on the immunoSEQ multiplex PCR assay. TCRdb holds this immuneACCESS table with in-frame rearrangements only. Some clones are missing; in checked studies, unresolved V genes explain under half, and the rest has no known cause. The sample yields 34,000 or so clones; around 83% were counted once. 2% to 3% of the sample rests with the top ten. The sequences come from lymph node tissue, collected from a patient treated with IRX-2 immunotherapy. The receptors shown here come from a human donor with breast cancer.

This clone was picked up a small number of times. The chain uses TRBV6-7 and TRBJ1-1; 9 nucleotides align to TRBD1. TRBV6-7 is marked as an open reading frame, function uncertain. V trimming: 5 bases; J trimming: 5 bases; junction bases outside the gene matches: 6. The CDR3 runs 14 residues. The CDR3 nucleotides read TGTGCCAGCAGTGCGGACAGGGGAGGGACTGAAGCTTTCTTT. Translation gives CASSADRGGTEAFF.

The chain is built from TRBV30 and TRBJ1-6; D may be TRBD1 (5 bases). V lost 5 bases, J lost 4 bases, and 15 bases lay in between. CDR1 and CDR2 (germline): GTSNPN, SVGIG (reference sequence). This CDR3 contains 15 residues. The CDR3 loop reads CAWARDGGYNSPLHF. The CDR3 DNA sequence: TGTGCCTGGGCCCGGGACGGAGGTTATAATTCACCCCTCCACTTT.

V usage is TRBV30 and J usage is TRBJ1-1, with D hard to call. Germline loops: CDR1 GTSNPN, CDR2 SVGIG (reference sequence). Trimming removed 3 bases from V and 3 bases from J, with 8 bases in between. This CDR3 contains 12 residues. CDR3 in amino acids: CAWRVRDTEAFF. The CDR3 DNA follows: TGTGCCTGGAGAGTTAGGGACACTGAAGCTTTCTTT.

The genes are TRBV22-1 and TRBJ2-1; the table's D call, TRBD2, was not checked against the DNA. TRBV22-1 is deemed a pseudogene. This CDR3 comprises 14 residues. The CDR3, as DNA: TGTGCCAGCGCTAGCGGAGGGGGCTACAATGAGCAGTTCTTC. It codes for CASASGGGYNEQFF.

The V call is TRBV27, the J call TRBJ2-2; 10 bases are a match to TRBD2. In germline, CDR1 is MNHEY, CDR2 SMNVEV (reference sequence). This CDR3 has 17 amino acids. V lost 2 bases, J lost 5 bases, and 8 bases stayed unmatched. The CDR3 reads CASSLLAGALLTGELFF. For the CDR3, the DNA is TGTGCCAGCAGTTTACTAGCGGGGGCTCTATTGACCGGGGAGCTGTTTTTT.

Written as DNA, the CDR3 is TGTGCCAGTAGACCGGGACAGCTTTTTCGGTCACCCCTCCACTTT. This encodes CASRPGQLFRSPLHF. The V call is TRBV19, the J call TRBJ1-6; TRBD1 matches at 7 bases. The CDR3 has 15 amino acids. The V and J ends lost 6 bases and 10 bases, in that order; junction bases with no gene match: 12. CDR1 and CDR2 from the germline V gene are LNHDA and SQIVND (reference sequence).

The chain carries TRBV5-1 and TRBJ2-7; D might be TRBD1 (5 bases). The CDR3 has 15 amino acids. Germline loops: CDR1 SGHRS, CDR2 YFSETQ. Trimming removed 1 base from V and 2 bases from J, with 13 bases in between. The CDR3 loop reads CASSLSRQGTYEQYF. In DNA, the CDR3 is TGCGCCAGCAGCTTGTCGCGTCAGGGCACCTACGAGCAGTACTTC.

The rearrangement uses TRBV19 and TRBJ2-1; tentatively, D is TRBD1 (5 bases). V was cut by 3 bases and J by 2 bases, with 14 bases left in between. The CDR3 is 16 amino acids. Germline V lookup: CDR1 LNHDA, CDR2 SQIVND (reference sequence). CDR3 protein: CASSMPGWGPYNEQFF. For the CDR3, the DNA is TGTGCCAGTAGTATGCCGGGCTGGGGCCCCTACAATGAGCAGTTCTTC.

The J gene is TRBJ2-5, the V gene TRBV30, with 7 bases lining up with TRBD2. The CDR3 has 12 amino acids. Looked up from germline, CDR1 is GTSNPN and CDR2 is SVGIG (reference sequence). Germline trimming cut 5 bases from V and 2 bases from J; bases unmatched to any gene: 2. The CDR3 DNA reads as TGTGCCTGGGGGAGGGAGCAAGAGACCCAGTACTTC. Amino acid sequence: CAWGREQETQYF.

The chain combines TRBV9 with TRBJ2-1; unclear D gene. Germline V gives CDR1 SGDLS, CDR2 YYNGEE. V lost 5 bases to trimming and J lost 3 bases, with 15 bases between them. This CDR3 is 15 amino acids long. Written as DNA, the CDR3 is TGTGCCAGCAGACCATCTGGCCCGAACTACAATGAGCAGTTCTTC. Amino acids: CASRPSGPNYNEQFF.

CDR3 in amino acids: CASIWGADYEQYF. The CDR3 region has the DNA TGTGCCAGCATCTGGGGGGCAGACTACGAGCAGTACTTC. The V call is TRBV6-8, the J call TRBJ2-7; D is perhaps TRBD1 or TRBD2 (6 bases each). CDR1 and CDR2 from the germline V gene are MNHGY and SAAAGT. V was pared by 7 bases and J by 3 bases, with 13 bases between. CDR3 length: 13 amino acids.

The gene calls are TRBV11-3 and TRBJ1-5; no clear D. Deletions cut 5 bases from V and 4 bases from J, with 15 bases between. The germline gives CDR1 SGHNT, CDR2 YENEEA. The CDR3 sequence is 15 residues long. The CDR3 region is CASSLVTVDNQPQHF. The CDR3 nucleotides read TGTGCCAGCAGCCTTGTGACGGTAGATAATCAGCCCCAGCATTTT.

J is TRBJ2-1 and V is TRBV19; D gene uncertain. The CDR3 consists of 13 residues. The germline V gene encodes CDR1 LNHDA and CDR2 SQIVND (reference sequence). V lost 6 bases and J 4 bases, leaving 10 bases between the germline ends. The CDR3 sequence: CASRHDDYNEQFF. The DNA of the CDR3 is TGTGCCAGTAGACACGACGATTACAATGAGCAGTTCTTC.

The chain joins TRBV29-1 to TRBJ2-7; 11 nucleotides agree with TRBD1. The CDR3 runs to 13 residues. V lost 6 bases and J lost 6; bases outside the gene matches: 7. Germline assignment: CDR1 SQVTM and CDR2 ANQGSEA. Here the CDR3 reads CSVAGQGEREQYF. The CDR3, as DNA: TGCAGCGTCGCGGGACAGGGGGAGCGCGAGCAGTACTTC.

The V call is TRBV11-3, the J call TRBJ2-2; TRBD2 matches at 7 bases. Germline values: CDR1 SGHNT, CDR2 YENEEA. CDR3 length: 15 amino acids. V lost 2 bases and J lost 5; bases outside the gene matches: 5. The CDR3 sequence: CASSLPGGRTGELFF. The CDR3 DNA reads TGTGCCAGCAGCTTACCGGGGGGAAGGACCGGGGAGCTGTTTTTT.

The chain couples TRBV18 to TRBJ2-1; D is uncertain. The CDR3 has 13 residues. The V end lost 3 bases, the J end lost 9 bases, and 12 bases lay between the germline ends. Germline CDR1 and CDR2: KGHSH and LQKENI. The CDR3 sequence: CASSPGRTGEQFF. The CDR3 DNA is TGTGCCAGCTCACCTGGTAGGACCGGTGAGCAGTTCTTC.

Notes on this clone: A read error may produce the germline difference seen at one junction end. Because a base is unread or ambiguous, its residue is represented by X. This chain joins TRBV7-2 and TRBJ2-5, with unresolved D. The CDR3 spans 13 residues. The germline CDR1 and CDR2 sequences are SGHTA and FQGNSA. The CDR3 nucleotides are TGTGYCAGCAGCCCGATGAACGGCGAGACCCAGTACTTC. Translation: CXSSPMNGETQYF.

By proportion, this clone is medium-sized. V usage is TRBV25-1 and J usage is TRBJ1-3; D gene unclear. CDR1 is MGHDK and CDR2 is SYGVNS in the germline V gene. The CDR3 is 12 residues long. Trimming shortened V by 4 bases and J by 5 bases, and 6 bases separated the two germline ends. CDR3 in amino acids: CASSVTRNTIYF. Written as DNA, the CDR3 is TGTGCCAGCAGTGTAACCCGAAACACCATATATTTT.

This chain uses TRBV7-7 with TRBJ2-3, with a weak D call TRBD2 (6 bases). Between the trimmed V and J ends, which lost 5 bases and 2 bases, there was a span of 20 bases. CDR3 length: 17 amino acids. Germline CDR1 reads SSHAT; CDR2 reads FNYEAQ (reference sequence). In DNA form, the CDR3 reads TGTGCCAGCAGCCCCTCAGATATCGGGGGTATCACAGATACGCAGTATTTT. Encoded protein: CASSPSDIGGITDTQYF.

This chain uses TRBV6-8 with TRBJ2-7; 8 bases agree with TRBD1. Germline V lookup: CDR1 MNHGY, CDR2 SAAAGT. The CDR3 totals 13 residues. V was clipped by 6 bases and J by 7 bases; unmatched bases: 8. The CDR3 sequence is CASRGTGKWEQYF. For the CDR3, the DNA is TGTGCCAGCAGGGGGACAGGCAAATGGGAGCAGTACTTC.